This record covers a single T cell receptor beta chain. Here immunoSEQ multiplex PCR was the method, and the copy in TCRdb shows in-frame clones only, minus some. Of fewer than 350,000 clones listed, around 85% are singletons. CDR3 length equals 14 residues. With V trimmed by 5 bases and J by 0 bases, 3 bases remained unmatched. Germline loops: CDR1 LNHDA, CDR2 SQIVND (reference sequence). The data originate from a study of blood T cell repertoires in COVID-19. The sample comprised peripheral blood. The source is a woman between 25 and 40 years old with COVID-19, enrolled during active disease. The chain uses TRBV19 and TRBJ1-1; TRBD1 matches 7 bases. The CDR3 bases are TGTGCCAGTAGTGGACAGGATATGAACACTGAAGCTTTCTTT. Its translation: CASSGQDMNTEAFF.